These T cell receptor beta chains were read from a single sample in a study of cytomegalovirus exposure and HLA in healthy donors. Data came from immunoSEQ multiplex PCR; TCRdb stores just in-frame clones and leaves some out. The sample records approximately 110,000 clones, 55% to 75% being singletons. Material: PBMCs. These receptors all come from a man aged 25-45 years in good health and CMV-seropositive. Both conserved end residues are part of each CDR3. A D gene is named only where the DNA matches it firmly. Clone size is shown for a subset of rows, as once, few, many or a class of expanded clone.

clone_size j_call v_call d_call cdr3_aa cdr3_nt
once TRBJ2-1 TRBV7-7 - CASSQGFGNNEQFF TGTGCTAGCAGCCAGGGATTTGGCAACAATGAGCAGTTCTTC
once TRBJ2-5 TRBV2 TRBD2 CASRTSGGVQETQYF TGTGCCAGCCGCACTAGCGGGGGGGTCCAAGAGACCCAGTACTTC
- TRBJ1-5 TRBV4-1 TRBD1 CASSPRTGTGNQPQHF TGCGCCAGCAGCCCTAGGACAGGGACTGGTAATCAGCCCCAGCATTTT
- TRBJ2-5 TRBV5-6 - CASSLFRGQETQYF TGTGCCAGCAGCTTGTTCCGGGGTCAAGAGACCCAGTACTTC
- TRBJ1-3 TRBV5-6 - CASSLGTRGNTIYF TGTGCCAGCAGCTTGGGGACACGGGGAAACACCATATATTTT
once TRBJ1-1 TRBV7-3 - CASRADRSNTEAFF TGTGCCAGCAGAGCCGACAGGTCGAACACTGAAGCTTTCTTT
few TRBJ2-1 TRBV15 TRBD2 CAATKESSGVAYNEQFF TGTGCCGCCACCAAGGAGTCTAGCGGGGTTGCCTACAATGAGCAGTTCTTC
- TRBJ1-2 TRBV10-3 TRBD1 CAISESRQGYGYTF TGTGCCATCAGTGAGTCGAGACAGGGATATGGCTACACCTTC
- TRBJ2-3 TRBV10-3 - CAITPTGLGTDTQYF TGTGCCATCACCCCCACAGGGCTGGGCACAGATACGCAGTATTTT
- TRBJ2-3 TRBV4-1 - CASSQVYAAGTDTQYF TGCGCCAGCAGCCAAGTGTACGCGGCGGGCACAGATACGCAGTATTTT
- TRBJ2-1 TRBV29-1 TRBD1 CSVEPRDRGSEQFF TGCAGCGTTGAACCCCGGGACAGGGGAAGTGAGCAGTTCTTC
- TRBJ1-2 TRBV9 TRBD1 CASSKPGQPYGYTF TGTGCCAGCAGCAAACCGGGACAGCCCTATGGCTACACCTTC
- TRBJ2-1 TRBV5-1 - CASSFSDNEQFF TGCGCCAGCAGCTTCAGTGACAATGAGCAGTTCTTC
few TRBJ1-2 TRBV20-1 - CSARSGGRDTF TGCAGTGCTAGAAGCGGGGGCAGGGACACCTTC
few TRBJ2-3 TRBV18 - CASSPQEGADTDTQYF TGTGCCAGCTCACCGCAGGAGGGGGCGGACACAGATACGCAGTATTTT
- TRBJ2-3 TRBV5-5 TRBD1 CASSLSRGPDTQYF TGTGCCAGCAGCTTGTCTAGGGGGCCAGATACGCAGTATTTT
- TRBJ1-1 TRBV7-9 - CASTARQRMNTEAFF TGTGCCAGCACCGCGAGGCAACGTATGAACACTGAAGCTTTCTTT
- TRBJ2-5 TRBV28 - CASSLPWERETQYF TGTGCCAGCAGTTTACCTTGGGAGCGGGAGACCCAGTACTTC
once TRBJ2-7 TRBV11-2 - CASSPLNRVRGVPYEQYF TGTGCCAGCAGCCCCCTAAATAGGGTCAGGGGAGTCCCCTACGAGCAGTACTTC
- TRBJ1-6 TRBV7-9 TRBD1 CASSRDSVSPLHF TGTGCCAGCAGCCGGGACAGTGTTTCACCCCTCCACTTT
- TRBJ2-2 TRBV19 - CASRPREAPVNPGELFF TGTGCCAGCCGCCCCCGGGAAGCCCCAGTTAATCCCGGGGAGCTGTTTTTT
few TRBJ2-3 TRBV7-9 TRBD2 CASSLRDRTSGSTDTQYF TGTGCCAGCAGCTTAAGGGATAGGACTAGCGGGTCTACAGATACGCAGTATTTT
- TRBJ2-1 TRBV9 TRBD2 CASSPPRFGTRDEQFF TGTGCCAGCAGCCCCCCGCGCTTCGGGACTAGGGATGAGCAGTTCTTC
- TRBJ2-7 TRBV6-5 TRBD2 CASSYRLADYEQYF TGTGCCAGCAGTTACCGACTAGCGGATTACGAGCAGTACTTC
- TRBJ1-6 TRBV9 - CASSVEDYSPLHF TGTGCCAGCAGCGTAGAAGACTATTCACCCCTCCACTTT